This T cell receptor (beta chain) was profiled in a study of T cells of healthy individuals. TCRdb analysed the 5' RACE reads with MiXCR anew, one entry per CDR3 protein. The sample lists some 100,000 distinct CDR3 sequences; 17% were seen once. Per germline, CDR1 LNHNV and CDR2 YYDKDF (reference sequence). Trimming stripped 3 bases from V and 4 bases from J, with 10 bases between. There are 13 residues in the CDR3. The genes are TRBV15 and TRBJ2-7; D remains ambiguous. This receptor was taken from a human donor in good health. Written as DNA, the CDR3 is TGTGCCACCAGCAGGGGCGGATCTTACGAGCAGTACTTC. Amino acid sequence: CATSRGGSYEQYF.